A single sample is the source of the 25 T cell receptor beta chains below, sequenced in a study of blood T cell repertoires in COVID-19 (dated by TCRdb to the early 2020s). Library preparation used the immunoSEQ multiplex PCR assay. TCRdb re-hosts the immuneACCESS table, in-frame sequences only. Its copies lack some clones; in the studies checked, an unresolved V gene accounts for under half of them, and the cause for the rest is not known. The sample table records 80,000 to 85,000 clones; 85% to 90% of these occur just once. Together, the top ten hold approximately 4.4% of the sample. Sample: peripheral blood. The receptor set was obtained from a woman of 80 years or more with acute or convalescent COVID-19.

This chain joins TRBV5-1 and TRBJ2-3; D is uncertain. Germline-derived CDR1 and CDR2 are SGHRS and YFSETQ. The germline V and J ends were trimmed by 0 bases and 3 bases, with 8 bases remaining between them. The CDR3 sequence is 14 residues long. The CDR3 loop reads CASSLVGPTDTQYF. The CDR3 region has the DNA TGCGCCAGCAGCTTGGTGGGCCCGACAGATACGCAGTATTTT.

The J gene is TRBJ1-2, the V gene TRBV3-1 (or the pseudogene TRBV3-2); D is ambiguous. The CDR3 has 13 residues. V gave up 1 base and J gave up 2 bases, with 5 bases separating them. CDR1 is LGHDT, CDR2 YNNKEL, per germline (reference sequence). CDR3 nucleotide sequence: TGTGCCAGCAGCCAAGTTCAGAACTATGGCTACACCTTC. Translating it yields CASSQVQNYGYTF.

The chain couples TRBV27 to TRBJ2-3; the match to TRBD1 covers 8 bases. Germline trimming cut 2 bases from V and 1 base from J; bases unmatched to any gene: 5. Per germline, CDR1 MNHEY and CDR2 SMNVEV (reference sequence). The CDR3 totals 16 residues. The CDR3 protein is CASSLGGRGRTDTQYF. CDR3 in DNA: TGTGCCAGCAGTTTAGGTGGCAGGGGGCGCACAGATACGCAGTATTTT.

CDR3 region: CASSQGFRAFF. The CDR3 nucleotides are TGTGCCAGCAGCCAAGGGTTTAGAGCTTTCTTT. The chain employs TRBV3-1 (or the pseudogene TRBV3-2) and TRBJ1-1; no clear D gene. The germline CDR1 and CDR2 sequences are LGHDT and YNNKEL (reference sequence). The CDR3 totals 11 residues. The V and J ends lost 1 base and 10 bases respectively, with 7 bases between them.

The V gene is TRBV13, the J gene TRBJ2-1; 7 nucleotides line up with TRBD2. V dropped 1 base and J dropped 6; count of bases not matched to a gene: 9. The germline gives CDR1 PRHDT, CDR2 FYEKMQ (reference sequence). This CDR3 is 16 amino acids long. The CDR3 loop is CASSLVPLGTTNEQFF. CDR3 sequence (DNA): TGTGCCAGCAGCTTAGTTCCACTGGGGACTACCAATGAGCAGTTCTTC.

The chain joins TRBV7-9 to TRBJ1-1; weak D call: TRBD1 (5 bases). Deletions cut 5 bases from V and 8 bases from J, with 12 bases between. The CDR3 runs to 12 residues. Germline loops: CDR1 SEHNR, CDR2 FQNEAQ (reference sequence). CDR3 loop: CASSPRQWEAFF. The DNA of the CDR3 is TGTGCCAGCAGCCCCCGACAGTGGGAAGCTTTCTTT.

This chain joins TRBV5-6 and TRBJ2-5; 12 bases line up with TRBD2. Trimming at V came to 0 bases and at J to 5 bases, leaving 8 bases not matched to a gene. The CDR3 covers 17 residues. Germline CDR1 is SGHDT and CDR2 is YYEEEE. CDR3 sequence (DNA): TGTGCCAGCAGCTTGGTGCCTCTAGCGGGGGGGCTGGAGACCCAGTACTTC. As protein: CASSLVPLAGGLETQYF. The entire variable domain, with the rest obtained from reference TRBV5-6 and TRBJ2-5, is as follows: DAGVTQSPTHLIKTRGQQVTLRCSPKSGHDTVSWYQQALGQGPQFIFQYYEEEERQRGNFPDRFSGHQFPNYSSELNVNALLLGDSALYLCASSLVPLAGGLETQYFGPGTRLLVL.

This chain uses TRBV11-2 with TRBJ1-4, with a possible D match to TRBD1 (5 bases). The CDR3 runs to 14 residues. V was clipped by 4 bases and J by 3 bases, with 9 bases between them. Germline V gene sequence: CDR1 SGHAT, CDR2 FQNNGV. CDR3 sequence: CASSSGSANEKLFF. The CDR3 bases are TGTGCCAGCAGCTCAGGGTCGGCTAATGAAAAACTGTTTTTT. Full variable domain (remainder filled in from reference TRBV11-2 and TRBJ1-4): EAGVAQSPRYKIIEKRQSVAFWCNPISGHATLYWYQQILGQGPKLLIQFQNNGVVDDSQLPKDRFSAERLKGVDSTLKIQPAKLEDSAVYLCASSSGSANEKLFFGSGTQLSVL.

The chain joins TRBV7-2 to TRBJ1-1; 9 bases are a match to TRBD1. Germline V CDR1 and CDR2: SGHTA, FQGNSA. V was clipped by 5 bases and J by 4 bases; unmatched bases: 8. This CDR3 spans 15 amino acids. CDR3 protein: CASSERIQGATEAFF. CDR3 nucleotide sequence: TGTGCCAGCAGCGAGAGGATACAGGGGGCCACTGAAGCTTTCTTT.

The chain links TRBV5-8 to TRBJ1-3; no reliable D call. The germline CDR1 and CDR2 sequences are SGHTS and YDEGEE. V shed 4 bases and J shed 3 bases, with 11 bases lying between them. The CDR3 runs 14 residues. This chain's CDR3 is CASSRLVGGNTIYF. The DNA of the CDR3 is TGTGCCAGCAGCAGACTCGTGGGTGGAAACACCATATATTTT.

The CDR3 nucleotides read TGCAGCGTGAGGACCGGGAGTCTGTACAATGAGCAGTTCTTC. It encodes CSVRTGSLYNEQFF. The gene calls are TRBV29-1 and TRBJ2-1, with a tentative D call TRBD2 (6 bases). CDR1 SQVTM and CDR2 ANQGSEA come from the germline V gene. V was trimmed by 6 bases and J by 4 bases, leaving 16 bases between them. The CDR3 contains 14 residues.

This clone was recorded a few times. The rearrangement uses TRBV29-1 and TRBJ1-1; a weak D match, TRBD1 (5 bases). The V gene's germline CDR1 is SQVTM and CDR2 ANQGSEA. This CDR3 has 13 residues. V was cut by 2 bases and J by 1 base, with 8 bases left in between. CDR3 sequence: CSVESTGNTEAFF. CDR3 DNA: TGCAGCGTTGAATCAACAGGGAACACTGAAGCTTTCTTT.

This clone showed up just a few times. The CDR3 sequence: CASSTETGSGNTIYF. DNA of the CDR3: TGTGCCAGCAGCACCGAGACAGGCTCTGGAAACACCATATATTTT. V gene TRBV7-9 combines with J gene TRBJ1-3, with a weak D call TRBD1 (6 bases). The CDR3 has 15 residues. Germline values: CDR1 SEHNR, CDR2 FQNEAQ (reference sequence). V was clipped by 5 bases and J by 0 bases, with 11 bases between them. Based on the CDR3 plus reference TRBV7-9 and TRBJ1-3, the full variable domain is DTGVSQNPRHKITKRGQNVTFRCDPISEHNRLYWYRQTLGQGPEFLTYFQNEAQLEKSRLLSDRFSAERPKGSFSTLEIQRTEQGDSAMYLCASSTETGSGNTIYFGEGSWLTVV.

The J gene is TRBJ2-7, the V gene TRBV5-1; 8 nucleotides agree with TRBD1. In germline, CDR1 is SGHRS, CDR2 YFSETQ. The CDR3 length is 14 residues. Trimming cost V 2 bases and J 4 bases; bases outside gene matches: 5. The CDR3 here is CASSLQGVKYEQYF. DNA for the CDR3: TGCGCCAGCAGCTTACAGGGGGTAAAGTACGAGCAGTACTTC.

The V call is TRBV19, the J call TRBJ2-7, with TRBD1 identical over 10 bases. V gave up 7 bases and J gave up 6 bases; unmatched junction bases: 6. CDR1 LNHDA and CDR2 SQIVND come from the germline V gene (reference sequence). The CDR3 has 13 residues. DNA for the CDR3: TGTGCCAGTACCCGGACAGGGGGAGGCGAGCAGTACTTC. It specifies CASTRTGGGEQYF. The variable domain in full, completed from reference TRBV19 and TRBJ2-7, reads DGGITQSPKYLFRKEGQNVTLSCEQNLNHDAMYWYRQDPGQGLRLIYYSQIVNDFQKGDIAEGYSVSREKKESFPLTVTSAQKNPTAFYLCASTRTGGGEQYFGPGTRLTVT.

This sequence joins TRBV11-2 and TRBJ2-3, with D tentatively TRBD1 (6 bases). Germline values: CDR1 SGHAT, CDR2 FQNNGV. The CDR3 spans 14 residues. V gave up 3 bases and J gave up 1 base, with 8 bases separating them. The CDR3 sequence: CASSFPGGTDTQYF. The CDR3 DNA follows: TGTGCCAGCAGCTTCCCAGGGGGCACAGATACGCAGTATTTT. Full variable domain (rest looked up from reference TRBV11-2 and TRBJ2-3): EAGVAQSPRYKIIEKRQSVAFWCNPISGHATLYWYQQILGQGPKLLIQFQNNGVVDDSQLPKDRFSAERLKGVDSTLKIQPAKLEDSAVYLCASSFPGGTDTQYFGPGTRLTVL.

The chain joins TRBV19 to TRBJ2-6, with 10 nucleotides matching TRBD2. Unmatched junction bases numbered 2, after V lost 6 bases and J lost 0 bases. Germline assignment: CDR1 LNHDA and CDR2 SQIVND (reference sequence). This CDR3 is 16 amino acids long. CDR3 region: CASRTSGSSGANVLTF. The CDR3 nucleotides read TGTGCCAGTAGGACTAGCGGGTCCTCTGGGGCCAACGTCCTGACTTTC.

This chain connects TRBV5-4 to TRBJ1-4, with D possibly being TRBD1 (5 bases). Per germline, CDR1 SGHNT and CDR2 YYREEE (reference sequence). CDR3 size: 16 residues. V gave up 3 bases and J gave up 2 bases, with 14 bases separating them. CDR3 coding DNA: TGTGCCAGCAGCTGGGGGGGGACGGGTACTAATGAAAAACTGTTTTTT. Translated: CASSWGGTGTNEKLFF.

The rearrangement links TRBV5-4 to TRBJ2-5; D remains ambiguous. This CDR3 has 14 amino acids. Trimming removed 1 base from V and 2 bases from J, with 9 bases in between. CDR1 SGHNT and CDR2 YYREEE come from the germline V gene (reference sequence). CDR3: CASSLRLEQETQYF. The CDR3 nucleotides are TGTGCCAGCAGCTTGCGGCTAGAACAAGAGACCCAGTACTTC.

V is TRBV7-2 and J is TRBJ2-4, with D possibly TRBD2 on 5 matching bases. Germline V CDR1 and CDR2: SGHTA, FQGNSA. The germline V and J ends were trimmed by 1 base and 7 bases, with 17 bases remaining between them. This CDR3 is 16 amino acids long. The CDR3, as DNA: TGTGCCAGCAGCTTAGGAGGGAGTGGAAGTAAGAACATTCAGTACTTC. It specifies CASSLGGSGSKNIQYF.

V is TRBV7-8 and J is TRBJ1-4; 7 nucleotides align to TRBD1. The CDR3 covers 15 residues. Germline V gives CDR1 SGHVS, CDR2 FQNEAQ. V lost 5 bases, J lost 3 bases, and 6 bases stayed unmatched. CDR3 in DNA: TGTGCCAGCAGCCCAAGACAGGGCGCTAATGAAAAACTGTTTTTT. Its protein is CASSPRQGANEKLFF.

This chain joins TRBV19 and TRBJ2-1; 7 bases map to TRBD1. The CDR3 loop spans 15 amino acids. Looked up from germline, CDR1 is LNHDA and CDR2 is SQIVND (reference sequence). J was trimmed by 2 bases and V by 4 bases; bases with no gene match: 5. CDR3 DNA sequence: TGTGCCAGTAGTAAGGACGGGACAGCCTACAATGAGCAGTTCTTC. As protein: CASSKDGTAYNEQFF.

This clone was counted a few times. V and J are TRBV29-1 and TRBJ2-3, with 14 positions matching TRBD2. The trim removed 6 bases at V and 3 bases at J, leaving 14 bases unmatched. CDR1 and CDR2 from the germline V gene are SQVTM and ANQGSEA. The CDR3 contains 18 residues. The CDR3 coding sequence is TGCAGCGTCGCCGGGACTAGCGGGGGCCTCCTATTTACAGATACGCAGTATTTT. Its translation: CSVAGTSGGLLFTDTQYF.

The J gene is TRBJ1-1, the V gene TRBV4-2; 8 nucleotides line up with TRBD1. The V segment lost 1 base and the J segment 8 bases; nucleotides outside the gene matches: 6. The germline V gene encodes CDR1 LGHNA and CDR2 YNFKEQ. The CDR3 is 14 residues long. Here the CDR3 DNA reads TGTGCCAGCAGCCAAGTGGCGGGGACAGGCGAAGCTTTCTTT. Amino acid sequence: CASSQVAGTGEAFF.

This clone was seen a single time. This chain joins TRBV18 and TRBJ2-7; D perhaps matches TRBD1 (5 bases). This CDR3 spans 14 amino acids. Trimming stripped 4 bases from V and 5 bases from J, with 15 bases between. The germline V gene encodes CDR1 KGHSH and CDR2 LQKENI. The CDR3 is CASSQTAGSHEQYF. The CDR3 nucleotides are TGTGCCAGCTCACAAACGGCAGGGTCCCACGAGCAGTACTTC.